The present entry profiles one T cell receptor beta chain with its context. The data belong to a study of cytomegalovirus exposure and HLA in healthy donors. CDR1 SGHTA and CDR2 FQGTGA come from the germline V gene. The CDR3 consists of 14 residues. Trimming cost V 4 bases and J 5 bases; bases outside gene matches: 6. Amplification used 60 Vbeta primers and 13 Jbeta primers. The assay was immunoSEQ multiplex PCR, and TCRdb's table has in-frame clones only and misses some. The table has some 170,000 clones, roughly 77% seen once. Though nominally healthy at sampling, donors likely had unrecorded immune exposures.

The chain joins TRBV7-3 to TRBJ1-1; 8 bases fit TRBD1. The clonotype was recovered from a man between 18 and 35 years old in good health and CMV-seropositive. Material: PBMCs. CDR3 in amino acids: CASSSTGGGTEAFF. The CDR3 DNA follows: TGTGCCAGCAGCTCCACAGGGGGTGGGACTGAAGCTTTCTTT.